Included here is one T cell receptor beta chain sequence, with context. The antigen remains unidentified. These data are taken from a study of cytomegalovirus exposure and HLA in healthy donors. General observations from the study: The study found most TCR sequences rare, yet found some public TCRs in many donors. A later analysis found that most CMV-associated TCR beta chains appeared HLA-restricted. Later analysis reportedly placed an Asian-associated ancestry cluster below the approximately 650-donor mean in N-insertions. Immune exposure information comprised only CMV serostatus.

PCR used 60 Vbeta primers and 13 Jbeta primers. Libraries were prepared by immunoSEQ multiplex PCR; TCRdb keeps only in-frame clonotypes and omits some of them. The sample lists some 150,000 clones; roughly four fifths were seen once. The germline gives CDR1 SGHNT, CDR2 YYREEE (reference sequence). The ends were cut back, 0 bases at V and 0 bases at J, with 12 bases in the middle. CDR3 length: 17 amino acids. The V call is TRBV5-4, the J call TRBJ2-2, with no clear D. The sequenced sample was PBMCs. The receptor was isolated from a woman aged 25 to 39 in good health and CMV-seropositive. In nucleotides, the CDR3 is TGTGCCAGCAGCTTGGAGGCCAGGCGAACGAACACCGGGGAGCTGTTTTTT. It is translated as CASSLEARRTNTGELFF.